Below, 15 T cell receptor beta chains from the same sample are listed, as sequenced in a study of T cells in Graves' hyperthyroidism and ophthalmopathy. RNA transcripts provided the source from which TCR beta CDR3 regions were amplified. A set of HTBI primers served as the primers for a first-round RT-PCR of the TCR CDR3. TCRdb ran MiXCR on the multiplex PCR reads and lists one entry per CDR3 protein. The sample records around 560,000 distinct CDR3 sequences, 16% being singletons. Material for sequencing was blood. All receptors come from a woman between 18 and 29 years old with Graves' hyperthyroidism.

In its sample, this clonotype was seen a few times. The chain is built from TRBV5-1 and TRBJ2-4; 13 positions match TRBD2. With 0 bases clipped from V and 6 bases from J, the junction kept 6 bases outside the gene matches. This CDR3 contains 17 residues. The germline V gene has CDR1 SGHRS and CDR2 YFSETQ. The CDR3 DNA reads TGCGCCAGCAGCTTGGAACTAGCGGGAGGGCCAAGAAACATTCAGTACTTC. This sequence encodes CASSLELAGGPRNIQYF.

The chain employs TRBV6-1 and TRBJ1-2, with D uncertain. Trimming took 4 bases from V and 4 from J, leaving 16 bases between them. Germline V gives CDR1 MNHNS, CDR2 SASEGT. This CDR3 has 15 amino acids. The DNA for the CDR3 is TGTGCCAGCAGTGCTTTGTCAGCGGCTCCCTATGGCTACACCTTC. The encoded protein is CASSALSAAPYGYTF.

This chain uses TRBV2 with TRBJ2-7; tentative D call: TRBD1 (6 bases). This CDR3 has 12 amino acids. V was pared by 6 bases and J by 3 bases, with 9 bases between. Germline-derived CDR1 and CDR2 are SNHLY and FYNNEI. The CDR3 DNA reads as TGTGCCAGCAGGACAGGATACTACGAGCAGTACTTC. Amino acid sequence: CASRTGYYEQYF.

This clonotype was seen more than once but under ten times. The V gene is TRBV5-4, the J gene TRBJ2-7; the match to TRBD2 covers 7 bases. The CDR3 runs to 15 residues. V lost 3 bases to trimming and J lost 3 bases; unmatched junction nucleotides: 9. Germline lookup yields CDR1 SGHNT and CDR2 YYREEE (reference sequence). The CDR3 loop reads CASSSTSGTDYEQYF. The DNA of the CDR3 is TGTGCCAGCAGCTCGACGAGCGGGACCGACTACGAGCAGTACTTC.

The chain carries TRBV6-1 and TRBJ2-3; D is undetermined. CDR3 length: 15 residues. Per germline, CDR1 MNHNS and CDR2 SASEGT. V lost 2 bases to trimming and J lost 5 bases, with 14 bases between them. CDR3 DNA: TGTGCCAGCAGTGAATGGTGGCGTCCAGAAGATACGCAGTATTTT. Its protein product is CASSEWWRPEDTQYF.

This clonotype appeared many times. The V call is TRBV5-1, the J call TRBJ2-7; 7 bases fit TRBD1. Germline V CDR1 and CDR2: SGHRS, YFSETQ. This CDR3 spans 14 amino acids. The junction had 7 bases not matched to a gene; V was cut back by 4 bases and J by 3 bases. The CDR3 coding sequence is TGCGCCAGCAGCGTGACAGGGTCGGACTACGAGCAGTACTTC. This encodes CASSVTGSDYEQYF.

This clonotype was observed a handful of times. The chain is built from TRBV12-3 or TRBV12-4 and TRBJ2-2; TRBD2 aligns across 8 bases. The V segment lost 5 bases and the J segment 2 bases; nucleotides outside the gene matches: 4. CDR3 length: 15 amino acids. DNA of the CDR3: TGTGCCAGCAGTGACAGCGGGAGAAACACCGGGGAGCTGTTTTTT. The encoded protein is CASSDSGRNTGELFF.

V is TRBV7-9 and J is TRBJ2-7; a possible D gene is TRBD2 (7 bases). In germline, CDR1 is SEHNR, CDR2 FQNEAQ (reference sequence). The CDR3 covers 15 residues. V shed 5 bases and J shed 5 bases, with 19 bases lying between them. The CDR3: CASSPRGADLHEQYF. The CDR3 coding sequence is TGTGCCAGCAGCCCCCGGGGGGCCGATTTACACGAGCAGTACTTC.

There are many counts of this clonotype. This chain joins TRBV28 and TRBJ2-5; 7 nucleotides line up with TRBD2. The V gene's germline CDR1 is MDHEN and CDR2 SYDVKM. The V segment lost 6 bases and the J segment 4 bases; nucleotides outside the gene matches: 8. This CDR3 spans 14 amino acids. The CDR3: CASRGGGRRETQYF. CDR3 bases: TGTGCCAGCAGAGGTGGCGGGAGACGAGAGACCCAGTACTTC.

A remark on this clonotype: With a much larger clone just one base away, this may be a read error. The genes are TRBV18 and TRBJ1-1; the D is unclear. Germline V gene sequence: CDR1 KGHSH, CDR2 LQKENI. This CDR3 has 15 residues. CDR3 region: CASSPLGKLNPEAFF. The CDR3 DNA follows: TGTGCCAGCTCACCTTTGGGCAAGTTGAACCCTGAAGCTTTCTTT.

The chain links TRBV4-1 to TRBJ2-3; D may correspond to TRBD1 or TRBD2 (5 bases each). Germline V gene lookup returns CDR1 MGHRA and CDR2 YSYEKL. This CDR3 region has 16 residues. V was shortened by 6 bases and J by 0 bases, with 16 bases between the two germline ends. CDR3 region: CASRPGPISSTDTQYF. The CDR3 region has the DNA TGCGCCAGCAGACCGGGACCGATTTCTAGCACAGATACGCAGTATTTT.

At least ten counts were recorded for this clonotype. This chain links TRBV29-1 with TRBJ2-3, with D possibly being TRBD2 (7 bases). Trimming cost V 4 bases and J 5 bases, with 13 bases left between them. There are 13 residues in the CDR3. Germline CDR1 is SQVTM and CDR2 is ANQGSEA. The chain's CDR3 is CSVVGGAKDTQYF. The CDR3 coding sequence is TGCAGCGTTGTGGGGGGGGCGAAAGATACGCAGTATTTT.

This clonotype was counted at least ten times. The J gene is TRBJ2-2, the V gene TRBV12-3 or TRBV12-4; maybe TRBD2 (5 bases). The V end was cut by 3 bases, the J end by 3 bases, with 11 bases between. This CDR3 is 15 amino acids long. The CDR3 DNA sequence: TGTGCCAGCAGTTTTGGACTCGGGGACACCGGGGAGCTGTTTTTT. Translated, it gives CASSFGLGDTGELFF.

Remarks on this clonotype: This may stem from a read error, because a much larger clone lies one nucleotide away. The V call is TRBV12-3 or TRBV12-4, the J call TRBJ2-7, with D perhaps being TRBD1 or TRBD2 (5 bases each). V was trimmed by 7 bases and J by 7 bases, leaving 26 bases between them. The CDR3 loop spans 16 amino acids. This CDR3 reads CASIPTGDGRTSEQYF. Written as DNA, the CDR3 is TGTGCCAGCATCCCCACCGGGGACGGACGGACATCTGAGCAGTACTTC.

This clonotype was detected ten times or more. This chain connects TRBV29-1 to TRBJ2-3, with D possibly being TRBD1 (5 bases). Germline lookup yields CDR1 SQVTM and CDR2 ANQGSEA. V lost 5 bases, J lost 1 base, and 7 bases lay in between. This CDR3 is built from 12 residues. The CDR3 reads CSVLQGTDTQYF. In nucleotides, the CDR3 is TGCAGCGTTCTACAGGGCACAGATACGCAGTATTTT.